This T cell receptor beta chain was recorded in a study of T cell responses to AZD1222 COVID-19 vaccine (dated by TCRdb to the early 2020s). General notes on the study: TCR sequencing was performed for 233 trial participants, of whom around 210 were given two doses of AZD1222 and around 25 were given two doses of MenACWY control vaccine. Trial participants were enrolled by age into 18-55, 56-69 and 70-plus year subgroups, with about 150, 28 and 57 TCR-sequenced participants respectively.

The CDR3 regions of human TCRbeta chains were subjected to immunosequencing. In the paper's pipeline: Repertoire TCRs were matched against a reference library of SARS-CoV-2-specific TCRs generated with the MIRA antigen-specificity platform. Breadth was defined as the fraction of unique TCRs that were SARS-CoV-2-associated, and depth was defined as the fraction of total T cells that were SARS-CoV-2-associated. Using the MIRA data, every spike-specific TCR was mapped to the spike region that the TCR reacted to and assigned to either a CD4 or a CD8 class. Log10-transformed breadth and depth values were compared by one-way ANOVA with Sidak's multiple comparisons tests. The table comes from immuneACCESS by way of TCRdb, which keeps in-frame sequences with V and J called. Part of the clones is missing from these tables; in studies checked, under half for an unresolved V gene and the rest for unknown reasons. Clone size and the V and J calls come from that table; the DNA yielded D and trimming. This sample is represented by 140,000 or so clones; just over 90% of them were singletons. The ten largest clones capture roughly 2% of the sample.

Measured from the cysteine to the phenylalanine, the CDR3 is 16 residues long. Here the CDR3 DNA is all that survives: 48 bases in frame from base 1. The germline V gene (reference sequence) sets CDR1 to MNHEY and CDR2 to SMNVEV. From V the trimming removes 7 bases and from J it removes 7 bases, while the gene matches leave 18 bases of the junction unaccounted for. Sample time point, as interpreted from the label and publication: about 28 days (+/-7) after the second vaccine dose. AZD1222 recipients whose second dose came at about 4 weeks and those whose second dose came at about 12 weeks were combined into one group, since spike-specific TCR depth and breadth did not differ between the two schedules. The vaccinee samples were drawn from two UK trials, COV001 and COV002, one of which was a single-blind randomized controlled phase 2/3 trial testing AZD1222 (ChAdOx1 nCoV-19) in healthy adults. Trial participant PBMC samples were collected at day 0 and day 28 after the second dose for TCRbeta chain sequencing.

The paper as a whole reports these results and caveats: The whole spike protein was spanned by vaccine-associated CD4 TCRs, and dominant responses were seen in regions 160-218 and 743-854. Conclusions about previously exposed vaccinees were limited because only six AZD1222 recipients were SARS-CoV-2 seropositive at baseline. The 56-69-year group was small, and its depth increase did not reach significance, likely because of low power. Most participants were white British and females outnumbered males, and the authors suggested that clonal diversity may have been underestimated. Epitopes outside the regions mutated in the B.1.351 and B.1.1.7 variants were reportedly recognized by nearly half of the unique spike-specific TCRs. After two AZD1222 doses, both the breadth and the depth of spike-specific TCRs were significantly higher than at day 0 and than in MenACWY recipients. Because no day 14 peak-response samples were available, the repertoires could be characterized only after the peak T cell response.

Only a few counts were recorded for this clone. What this receptor recognizes is not known. Base qualities are not at hand, and no much larger clone is one base apart. The sequence derives from an adult who received the AZD1222 COVID-19 vaccine. This chain is built from TRBV27 and TRBJ1-2, with 7 junctional bases fitting TRBD1. Sequenced material: peripheral blood, taken 28 days after the second AZD1222 dose. The CDR3 protein sequence reads: CASTDRQGDGNGGYTF. The bases are TGTGCCAGCACCGATAGACAGGGAGATGGTAACGGTGGCTACACCTTC.